The 15 T cell receptor beta chains reported below all come from one sample, sequenced in a study of blood T cell repertoires in COVID-19 (TCRdb year 2020). Libraries were constructed by the immunoSEQ multiplex PCR assay. TCRdb mirrors the immuneACCESS table, restricted to in-frame sequences. Some clones are absent from its copies; in checked studies, under half trace to an unresolved V gene, and the reason for the others is unknown. In all, the sample holds over 250,000 clones, and 90% to 95% of those were seen once. Around 2.2% of the sample goes to the ten largest clones. The sequenced sample consisted of peripheral blood. These receptors all stem from a woman aged 25 to 39 with COVID-19, enrolled during active disease.

The chain links TRBV5-1 to TRBJ1-5, with D uncertain. The germline gives CDR1 SGHRS, CDR2 YFSETQ. Between the trimmed V and J ends, which lost 5 bases and 6 bases, there was a span of 9 bases. The CDR3 is made up of 12 amino acids. Here the CDR3 DNA reads TGCGCCAGCAGGAGACTGACTCAGCCCCAGCATTTT. This codes for CASRRLTQPQHF.

V and J are TRBV5-5 and TRBJ1-1; 8 bases match TRBD1. Germline lookup yields CDR1 SGHKS and CDR2 YYEKEE (reference sequence). The CDR3 covers 14 residues. V lost 2 bases, J lost 4 bases, and 4 bases stayed unmatched. CDR3 in amino acids: CASSFGQGFTEAFF. For the CDR3, the DNA is TGTGCCAGCAGCTTTGGACAGGGTTTCACTGAAGCTTTCTTT.

The chain uses TRBV6-5 and TRBJ2-2, with D perhaps TRBD2 (6 bases). The V gene's germline CDR1 is MNHEY and CDR2 SVGAGI. The V and J ends lost 6 bases and 6 bases respectively, with 11 bases between them. The CDR3 spans 13 residues. CDR3 region: CASRILASGELFF. The CDR3 DNA reads as TGTGCCAGCAGAATACTAGCCTCCGGGGAGCTGTTTTTT.

This chain uses TRBV6-2 or TRBV6-3 with TRBJ1-1, with a possible D match to TRBD1 (5 bases). V lost 5 bases, J lost 1 base, and 11 bases lay in between. In germline, CDR1 is MNHEY, CDR2 SVGEGT. The CDR3 is 14 amino acids. The CDR3 DNA sequence: TGTGCCAGCAGTCGCAACGGGGGGAACACTGAAGCTTTCTTT. Its protein is CASSRNGGNTEAFF.

This clone was recorded a few times. V gene TRBV7-2 combines with J gene TRBJ1-3; 7 bases line up with TRBD1. Germline CDR1 and CDR2: SGHTA and FQGNSA. V lost 4 bases, J lost 3 bases, and 6 bases stayed unmatched. The CDR3 sequence is 15 residues long. The CDR3 sequence: CASSSQTGFGNTIYF. CDR3 nucleotides: TGTGCCAGCAGCTCTCAGACAGGGTTTGGAAACACCATATATTTT.

This rearrangement joins TRBV19 to TRBJ1-4; the match to TRBD1 covers 8 bases. V lost 5 bases to trimming and J lost 7 bases; unmatched junction nucleotides: 15. Per the germline V gene, CDR1 is LNHDA and CDR2 is SQIVND (reference sequence). This CDR3 is 17 amino acids long. The CDR3 nucleotides read TGTGCCAGTAGTCCCGACAGGGGATGGGATCGGGTTGAAAAACTGTTTTTT. It yields the protein CASSPDRGWDRVEKLFF.

The chain links TRBV28 to TRBJ1-4; 8 bases line up with TRBD1. The germline V gene encodes CDR1 MDHEN and CDR2 SYDVKM. The CDR3 contains 17 residues. Unmatched junction bases numbered 9, after V lost 4 bases and J lost 2 bases. The CDR3 DNA follows: TGTGCCAGCAGTTCTCGCCGGACAGGGACGACTAATGAAAAACTGTTTTTT. Residues: CASSSRRTGTTNEKLFF.

The chain couples TRBV6-6 to TRBJ2-7; 9 bases agree with TRBD1. V shed 2 bases, J shed 4 bases, and the junction held 6 bases outside the gene matches. The germline V gene encodes CDR1 MNHNY and CDR2 SVGAGI (reference sequence). The CDR3 totals 15 residues. The CDR3 loop reads CASSYLPGQGYEQYF. CDR3 DNA sequence: TGTGCCAGCAGTTACCTACCGGGACAGGGTTACGAGCAGTACTTC.

This chain uses TRBV3-1 (or the pseudogene TRBV3-2) with TRBJ2-1; TRBD2 agrees at 8 bases. This CDR3 is built from 16 residues. J was trimmed by 8 bases and V by 1 base; bases with no gene match: 10. The germline gives CDR1 LGHDT, CDR2 YNNKEL (reference sequence). The CDR3 nucleotides read TGTGCCAGCAGCCAAGGCGCTAGCGGGTTTGTCTATGAGCAGTTCTTC. It encodes CASSQGASGFVYEQFF.

This chain joins TRBV5-4 and TRBJ2-4; D is uncertain. Trimming pared 0 bases from V and 9 bases from J, leaving 13 bases between. Germline CDR1 is SGHNT and CDR2 is YYREEE (reference sequence). The CDR3 extends over 14 amino acids. The CDR3 bases are TGTGCCAGCAGCTTGGAGCTTTCTGATAGCATTCAGTACTTC. It encodes CASSLELSDSIQYF.

V gene TRBV7-2 combines with J gene TRBJ1-1, with D unresolved. This CDR3 has 14 residues. Germline V gene sequence: CDR1 SGHTA, CDR2 FQGNSA. Trimming cost V 3 bases and J 3 bases, with 11 bases left between them. CDR3 sequence: CASSLGTAHTEAFF. The CDR3, as DNA: TGTGCCAGCAGCTTGGGTACAGCCCACACTGAAGCTTTCTTT.

V gene TRBV6-1 combines with J gene TRBJ1-1, with 7 bases that match TRBD1. Germline CDR1 and CDR2: MNHNS and SASEGT. The CDR3 is made up of 17 amino acids. The V and J ends lost 1 base and 6 bases, in that order; junction bases with no gene match: 14. The CDR3 nucleotides read TGTGCCAGCAGTGAAGTAGGAGCCAGGGGGAGAGGTCCTGAAGCTTTCTTT. It codes for CASSEVGARGRGPEAFF.

J is TRBJ1-2 and V is TRBV25-1; no firm D call. This CDR3 is built from 12 residues. Trimming stripped 4 bases from V and 4 bases from J, with 7 bases between. CDR1 MGHDK and CDR2 SYGVNS come from the germline V gene. CDR3 sequence (DNA): TGTGCCAGCAGTGGGGGAGGCTATGGCTACACCTTC. This gives the protein CASSGGGYGYTF.

This clone was recorded only once. The CDR3 DNA is TGTGCCATCAGCTCCTATACTGGACAGGGAGACACTGAAGCTTTCTTT. Amino acid sequence: CAISSYTGQGDTEAFF. V and J are TRBV10-3 and TRBJ1-1, with 8 bases fitting TRBD1. The junction had 12 bases not matched to a gene; V was cut back by 6 bases and J by 3 bases. CDR1 is ENHRY and CDR2 is SYGVKD in the germline V gene. The CDR3 consists of 16 residues.

The chain recombines TRBV15 with TRBJ1-5, with D unresolved. Germline V gene data show CDR1 as LNHNV and CDR2 as YYDKDF (reference sequence). Trimming stripped 1 base from V and 3 bases from J, with 10 bases between. The CDR3 loop spans 15 amino acids. CDR3 nucleotide sequence: TGTGCCACCAGCAGAGGTCCTAGTCTCAATCAGCCCCAGCATTTT. Amino acids: CATSRGPSLNQPQHF. Full variable domain (remainder filled in from reference TRBV15 and TRBJ1-5): DAMVIQNPRYQVTQFGKPVTLSCSQTLNHNVMYWYQQKSSQAPKLLFHYYDKDFNNEADTPDNFQSRRPNTSFCFLDIRSPGLGDTAMYLCATSRGPSLNQPQHFGDGTRLSIL.